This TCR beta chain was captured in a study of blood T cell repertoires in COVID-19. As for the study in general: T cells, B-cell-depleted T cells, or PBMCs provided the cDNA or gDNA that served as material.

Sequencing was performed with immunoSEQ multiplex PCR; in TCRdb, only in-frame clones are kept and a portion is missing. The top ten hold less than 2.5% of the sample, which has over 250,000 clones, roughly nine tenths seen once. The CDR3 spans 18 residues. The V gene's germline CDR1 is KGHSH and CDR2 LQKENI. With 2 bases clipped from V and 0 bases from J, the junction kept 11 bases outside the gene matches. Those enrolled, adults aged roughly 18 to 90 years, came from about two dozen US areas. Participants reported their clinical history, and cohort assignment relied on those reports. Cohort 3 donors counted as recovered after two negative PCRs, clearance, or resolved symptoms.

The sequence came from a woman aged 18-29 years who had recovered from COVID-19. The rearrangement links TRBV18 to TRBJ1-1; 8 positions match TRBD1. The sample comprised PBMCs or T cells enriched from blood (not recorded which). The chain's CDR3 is CASSPGLGQGRLNTEAFF. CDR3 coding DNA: TGTGCCAGCTCACCAGGGCTCGGACAGGGACGTCTGAACACTGAAGCTTTCTTT.